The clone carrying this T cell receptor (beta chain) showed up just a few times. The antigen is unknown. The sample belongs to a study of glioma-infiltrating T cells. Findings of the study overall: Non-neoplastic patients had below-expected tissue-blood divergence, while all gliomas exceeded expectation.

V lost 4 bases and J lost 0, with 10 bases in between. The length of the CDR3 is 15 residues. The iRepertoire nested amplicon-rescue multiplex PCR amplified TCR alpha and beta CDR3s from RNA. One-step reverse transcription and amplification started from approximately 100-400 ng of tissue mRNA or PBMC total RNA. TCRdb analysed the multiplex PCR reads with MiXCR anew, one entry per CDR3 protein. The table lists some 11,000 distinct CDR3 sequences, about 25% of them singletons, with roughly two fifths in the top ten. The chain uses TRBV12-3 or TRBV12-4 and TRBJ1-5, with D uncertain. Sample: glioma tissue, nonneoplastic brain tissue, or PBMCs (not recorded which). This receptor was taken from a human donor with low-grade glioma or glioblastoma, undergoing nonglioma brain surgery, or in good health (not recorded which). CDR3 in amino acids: CASSSYSNSNQPQHF. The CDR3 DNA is TGTGCCAGCAGTTCCTACTCTAATAGCAATCAGCCCCAGCATTTT.